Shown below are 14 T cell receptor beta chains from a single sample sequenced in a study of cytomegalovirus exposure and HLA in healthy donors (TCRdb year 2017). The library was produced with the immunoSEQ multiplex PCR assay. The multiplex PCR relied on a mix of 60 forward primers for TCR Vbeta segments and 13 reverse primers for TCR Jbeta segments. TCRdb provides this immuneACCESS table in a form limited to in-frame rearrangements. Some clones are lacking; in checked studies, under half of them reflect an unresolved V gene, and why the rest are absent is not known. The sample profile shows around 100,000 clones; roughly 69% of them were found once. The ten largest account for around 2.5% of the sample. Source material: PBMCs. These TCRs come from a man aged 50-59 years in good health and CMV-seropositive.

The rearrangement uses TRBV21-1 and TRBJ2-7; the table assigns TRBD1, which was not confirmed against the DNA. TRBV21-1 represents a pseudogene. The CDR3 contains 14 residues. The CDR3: CASTPGGRIDEQYF. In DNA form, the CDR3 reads TGTGCCAGCACCCCAGGGGGGAGGATCGACGAGCAGTACTTC.

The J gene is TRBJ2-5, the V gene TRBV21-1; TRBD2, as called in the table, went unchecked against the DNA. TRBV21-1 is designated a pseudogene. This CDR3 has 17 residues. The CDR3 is CASSPWEVAGVPETQYF. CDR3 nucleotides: TGTGCCAGCAGCCCCTGGGAGGTAGCGGGGGTACCAGAGACCCAGTACTTC.

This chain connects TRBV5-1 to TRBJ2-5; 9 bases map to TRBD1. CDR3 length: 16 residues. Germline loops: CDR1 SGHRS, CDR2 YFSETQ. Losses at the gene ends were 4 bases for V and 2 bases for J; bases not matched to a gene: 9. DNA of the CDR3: TGCGCCAGCAGCCCCCGCCCGGGACAGGGTCAAGAGACCCAGTACTTC. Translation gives CASSPRPGQGQETQYF.

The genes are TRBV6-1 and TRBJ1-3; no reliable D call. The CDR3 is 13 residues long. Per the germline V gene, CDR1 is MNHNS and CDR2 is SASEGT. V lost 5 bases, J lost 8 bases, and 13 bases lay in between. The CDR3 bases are TGTGCCAGCAGTACCCCTGAAATAGACACCATATATTTT. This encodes CASSTPEIDTIYF.

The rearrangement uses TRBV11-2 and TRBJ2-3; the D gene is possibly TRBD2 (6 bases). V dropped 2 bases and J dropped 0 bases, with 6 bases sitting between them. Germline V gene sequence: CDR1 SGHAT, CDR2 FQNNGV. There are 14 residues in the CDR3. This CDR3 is CASSLRGSTDTQYF. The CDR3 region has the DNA TGTGCCAGCAGCTTACGGGGGAGCACAGATACGCAGTATTTT.

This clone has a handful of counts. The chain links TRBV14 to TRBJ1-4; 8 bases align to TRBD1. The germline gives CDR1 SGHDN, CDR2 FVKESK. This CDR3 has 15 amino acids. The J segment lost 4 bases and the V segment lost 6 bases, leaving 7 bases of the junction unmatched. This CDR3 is CASRRTGNNNEKLFF. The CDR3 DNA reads TGTGCCAGCAGGCGGACAGGGAATAATAATGAAAAACTGTTTTTT.

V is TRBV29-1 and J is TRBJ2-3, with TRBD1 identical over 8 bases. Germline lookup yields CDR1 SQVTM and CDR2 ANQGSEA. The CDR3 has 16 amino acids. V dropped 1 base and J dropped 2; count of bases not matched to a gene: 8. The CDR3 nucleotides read TGCAGCGTTGAAGCGCTCCCCAGGGGGCCCACAGATACGCAGTATTTT. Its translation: CSVEALPRGPTDTQYF.

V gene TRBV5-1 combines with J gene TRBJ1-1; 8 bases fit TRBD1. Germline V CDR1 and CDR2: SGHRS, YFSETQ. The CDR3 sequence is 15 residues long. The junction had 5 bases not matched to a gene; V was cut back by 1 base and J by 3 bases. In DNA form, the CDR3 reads TGCGCCAGCAGCTTGTCGCAACAGGGGGACACTGAAGCTTTCTTT. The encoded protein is CASSLSQQGDTEAFF.

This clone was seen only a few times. The CDR3 here is CASARTSAPSTDTQYF. CDR3 nucleotides: TGTGCCAGCGCCCGGACTAGCGCCCCTAGCACAGATACGCAGTATTTT. V and J are TRBV7-9 and TRBJ2-3; 9 bases match TRBD2. Trimming at V came to 8 bases and at J to 0 bases, leaving 9 bases not matched to a gene. CDR1 is SEHNR, CDR2 FQNEAQ, per germline (reference sequence). The length of the CDR3 is 16 residues.

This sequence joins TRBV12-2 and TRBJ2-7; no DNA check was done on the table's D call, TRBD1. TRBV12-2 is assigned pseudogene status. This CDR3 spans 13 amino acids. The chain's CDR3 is CASRPTGTYEQYF. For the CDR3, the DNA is TGTGCAAGTCGCCCCACAGGGACCTACGAGCAGTACTTC.

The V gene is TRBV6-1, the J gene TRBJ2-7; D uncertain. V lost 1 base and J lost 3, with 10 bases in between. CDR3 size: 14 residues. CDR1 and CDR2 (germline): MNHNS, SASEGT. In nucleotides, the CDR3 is TGTGCCAGCAGTGAAGACCGAGAATACTACGAGCAGTACTTC. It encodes CASSEDREYYEQYF.

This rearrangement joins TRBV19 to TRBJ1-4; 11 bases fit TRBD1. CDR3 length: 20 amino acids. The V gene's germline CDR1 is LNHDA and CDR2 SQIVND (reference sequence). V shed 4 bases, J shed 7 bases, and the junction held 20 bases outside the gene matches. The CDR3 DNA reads TGTGCCAGTAGTACTGCCGCCGGACAGGGGGCTTATCAACGTGGTGAAAAACTGTTTTTT. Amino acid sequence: CASSTAAGQGAYQRGEKLFF.

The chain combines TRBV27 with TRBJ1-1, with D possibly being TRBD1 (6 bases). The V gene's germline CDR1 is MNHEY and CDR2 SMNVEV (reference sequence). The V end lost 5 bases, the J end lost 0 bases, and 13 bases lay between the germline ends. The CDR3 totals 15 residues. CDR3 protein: CASSRDTLMNTEAFF. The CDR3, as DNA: TGTGCCAGCAGTAGGGACACCCTCATGAACACTGAAGCTTTCTTT.

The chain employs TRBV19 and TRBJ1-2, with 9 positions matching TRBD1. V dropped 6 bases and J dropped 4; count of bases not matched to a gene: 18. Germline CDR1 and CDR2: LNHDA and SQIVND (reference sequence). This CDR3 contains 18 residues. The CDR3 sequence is CASSPGTGSPLPLYGYTF. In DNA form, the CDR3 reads TGTGCCAGTAGCCCCGGGACAGGGTCCCCTCTACCACTCTATGGCTACACCTTC.